This T cell receptor (beta chain) was sequenced in a study of T cells in Graves' hyperthyroidism and ophthalmopathy (dated by TCRdb to the late 2010s). Some background on the complete study: Peripheral blood samples were taken at the time of initial diagnosis, prior to any treatment. The paper describes TCR Vbeta CDR3 sequencing of about 140 peripheral blood samples, made up of some 40 ophthalmopathy patients, more than 70 hyperthyroidism patients and 17 progressor patients. After sampling, hyperthyroidism patients received methimazole starting at 30 mg daily, and ophthalmopathy patients received high-dose intravenous methylprednisolone. A discovery cohort of around 98 patients, roughly 40 with Graves' ophthalmopathy and approximately 57 with stable Graves' hyperthyroidism, was used to find distinguishing TCR V-J signatures. Prospective prediction of ophthalmopathy was tested in an independent validation cohort of 18 to 20 hyperthyroidism patients and roughly 16 patients who later progressed to ophthalmopathy. Thyroid tissue and blood T-cell repertoires from about six Graves' hyperthyroidism patients were also compared in the study. The 75 to 100 discovery patients were divided at random into training and test sets in a 7:3 ratio. Summary of the overall study and its limitations: A 13 V-J signature model separated ophthalmopathy from stable hyperthyroidism, with approximately 86% sensitivity and roughly 81% specificity in cross-validation and 80%/75% in testing. In validation, progression to ophthalmopathy was predicted by the model with 70.59% sensitivity and roughly 76% specificity, a median of 6.5 months before onset. No statistical method was used to fix the sample size in advance, and group allocation was not hidden from the investigators. Blood samples also contained most of the expanded thyroid clonotypes (frequency above 0.001), which suggests that blood repertoires may reflect thyroid immune responses.

The TCR beta CDR3 regions were amplified from the RNA transcripts. The first round of RT-PCR for the TCR CDR3 was performed with the HTBI primer set and the Qiagen OneStep RT-PCR kit. Libraries were constructed in a second round of multiplex PCR, after which size selection and purification were carried out. Paired-end sequencing of the libraries was performed with 100 bp reads on an Illumina HiSeq2000. In the authors' own workflow: SOAPnuke was used to process the raw data, with reads discarded if the reads contained adapters or uncalled bases, had a mean Phred below 15, or lacked an exact constant-primer or identifier match. COPE v1.2.5 was used to merge the high-quality paired reads, and each unique nucleotide sequence was defined as a clonotype. MiTCR v1.1 was used to align the clonotypes against IMGT TRBV, TRBD and TRBJ reference segments. Only V-J combinations with frequency above 0.0001, covering roughly 99% of repertoires, were analysed. The TCS score was defined as F50 (clonal expansion) divided by E x V (chaos), with BLOSUM62-based TCRdist calculated between CDR3 peptides within each V-J. Welch's t-statistics and random forest reduced just over 500 V-J features to roughly 13, which were used in a naive Bayes classifier (R e1071). The public reads were reanalyzed by TCRdb: fastp trimming at Q25, MiXCR alignment, in-frame beta chains only. Each CDR3 protein appears once, grouped with its most common genes and DNA. The V and J calls come from TCRdb's annotation, not from the publication. The sample table holds fewer than 200,000 distinct CDR3 sequences, of which about a sixth were seen once. The ten largest clones capture about 31% of the sample.

Graves' hyperthyroidism was defined as stable when no progression to ophthalmopathy occurred over 18 months of follow-up. Hyperthyroidism patients were newly diagnosed, had a disease duration of under 2 months, and were aged 18 to 65 years. Patients with uncontrolled infections, other autoimmune diseases, pregnancy or lactation were excluded. Diagnoses relied on clinical symptoms, serum thyroxine and TRAb, thyroid ultrasound and orbital computed tomography. Ficoll-Paque density gradient centrifugation was used to isolate PBMCs from about 10 ml of fresh peripheral blood. Trizol reagent was used to extract total RNA, and RNA quality was then checked on an Agilent 2100 Bioanalyzer. With respect to this clonotype: The antigen it binds to is not known. No base quality information exists; no much larger clone differs at one position.

For CDR1 and CDR2, the germline V gene lists SGHTA and FQGTGA. Reading from cysteine to phenylalanine, the CDR3 counts 15 amino acids. The sequence is cut down to CDR3 DNA, 45 bases in frame from base 1. From V the trimming removes 5 bases and from J it removes 7 bases, while the gene matches leave 9 bases of the junction unaccounted for. Sequencing was done on a sample of blood. The sequence was obtained from a woman aged 45 to 65 with Graves' hyperthyroidism. This chain is built from TRBV7-3 and TRBJ2-1, with 9 central nucleotides matching TRBD2. At the DNA level, the sequence is TGTGCCAGCAGCATCTCTGAGACTAGCGGTAATGAGCAGTTCTTC. This yields the protein CASSISETSGNEQFF.